The sequence of this T cell receptor (beta chain) was determined in a study of OX40 agonist ivuxolimab in advanced cancers. About the study: Prior checkpoint blockade (anti-PD-1, anti-PD-L1 or anti-CTLA-4) was permitted; under 50% had it. Overall study findings and caveats: Low normalized T-cell clonal expansion was additionally recorded for some nonresponders.

CDR3 length: 15 amino acids. The trim removed 0 bases at V and 7 bases at J, leaving 9 bases unmatched. Germline values: CDR1 SGHNT, CDR2 YYREEE (reference sequence). Patients with a history of autoimmune disease or on systemic immunosuppression were excluded. The data were produced by immunoSEQ multiplex PCR, yet TCRdb's version contains in-frame clones alone and is incomplete. This sample has 60,000 or so clones; around 90% occur once, and the top ten carry more than 15%. Remarks on this clone: Its antigen remains unidentified.

The source is an adult with an advanced solid tumor such as melanoma, head and neck, liver or kidney cancer. This chain uses TRBV5-4 with TRBJ2-7, with 8 nucleotides matching TRBD1. The sequences come from CD4+ or CD8+ T cells sorted from blood, collected in a trial of the OX40 agonist ivuxolimab. This CDR3 reads CASSLGAGGYSEQYF. CDR3 DNA: TGTGCCAGCAGCTTGGGGGCAGGGGGCTACTCTGAGCAGTACTTC.